The 15 T cell receptor beta chains reported below all come from one sample, sequenced in a study of vaccination effects on CD4 cells after COVID-19. Data came from immunoSEQ multiplex PCR; TCRdb stores just in-frame clones and leaves some out. The repertoire holds under 35,000 clones, less than 80% seen once, with nearly 9% in the top ten. For these TCRs, the target antigens are not known. ViraFEST assay sequencing came after antigen-specific CD4+ T cells were expanded with viral peptide pools. Culturing for nine to ten days preceded CD4+ T cell isolation. Either the mRNA-1273 or the BNT162b2 vaccine was given to participants as two doses. Sequenced here: CD4+ T cells from PBMCs cultured with SARS-CoV-2 spike peptides, sampled after COVID-19 vaccination. These receptors all come from a human donor who received a COVID-19 vaccine.

The rearrangement joins TRBV27 to TRBJ1-5, with 8 bases lining up with TRBD1. The CDR3 runs to 14 residues. Trimming cost V 5 bases and J 5 bases; bases outside gene matches: 5. Looked up from germline, CDR1 is MNHEY and CDR2 is SMNVEV (reference sequence). The CDR3 sequence: CASSPDRGYQPQHF. Here the CDR3 DNA reads TGTGCCAGCAGTCCCGACAGGGGATATCAGCCCCAGCATTTT.

This chain joins TRBV19 and TRBJ1-2; 9 positions match TRBD1. J lost 3 bases, V lost 4 bases, and 6 bases had no gene match. CDR3 length: 15 residues. Germline V CDR1 and CDR2: LNHDA, SQIVND (reference sequence). The CDR3: CASSRTGQGDYGYTF. The CDR3 nucleotides are TGTGCCAGTAGTAGAACGGGACAGGGCGACTATGGCTACACCTTC. The whole variable domain, filled in from reference TRBV19 and TRBJ1-2, reads DGGITQSPKYLFRKEGQNVTLSCEQNLNHDAMYWYRQDPGQGLRLIYYSQIVNDFQKGDIAEGYSVSREKKESFPLTVTSAQKNPTAFYLCASSRTGQGDYGYTFGSGTRLTVV.

This chain links TRBV5-1 with TRBJ2-7; D is unresolved. The germline V and J ends were trimmed by 6 bases and 11 bases, with 21 bases remaining between them. CDR3 length: 13 residues. The V gene's germline CDR1 is SGHRS and CDR2 YFSETQ. CDR3 sequence (DNA): TGCGCCAGCACCGAGAAAGAGGAAGACGTCAAGTACTTC. Translation gives CASTEKEEDVKYF.

This clone was detected only a few times. The chain links TRBV5-1 to TRBJ1-1, with no clear D. The CDR3 consists of 13 residues. Germline CDR1 SGHRS, CDR2 YFSETQ. V lost 0 bases and J lost 1, with 4 bases in between. The CDR3 loop is CASSLEQNTEAFF. The CDR3 coding sequence is TGCGCCAGCAGCTTGGAACAGAACACTGAAGCTTTCTTT.

The chain joins TRBV19 to TRBJ2-7; tentatively, D is TRBD1 (5 bases). V gave up 5 bases and J gave up 4 bases, with 12 bases separating them. There are 13 residues in the CDR3. Germline CDR1 LNHDA, CDR2 SQIVND (reference sequence). In DNA form, the CDR3 reads TGTGCCAGTAGTTCGACGCAGGGTTACGAGCAGTACTTC. As protein: CASSSTQGYEQYF.

V and J are TRBV3-1 (or the pseudogene TRBV3-2) and TRBJ2-2; D gene unclear. In germline, CDR1 is LGHDT, CDR2 YNNKEL (reference sequence). V was shortened by 0 bases and J by 1 base, with 6 bases between the two germline ends. This CDR3 is built from 15 residues. CDR3 nucleotides: TGTGCCAGCAGCCAAGATTATTGGAACACCGGGGAGCTGTTTTTT. It is translated as CASSQDYWNTGELFF.

This chain uses TRBV7-9 with TRBJ1-2; 7 bases match TRBD1. This CDR3 contains 15 residues. V lost 4 bases and J lost 8; bases outside the gene matches: 13. CDR1 SEHNR and CDR2 FQNEAQ come from the germline V gene (reference sequence). The chain's CDR3 is CASSYSDRAQRGYTF. The CDR3 DNA reads as TGTGCCAGCAGCTATTCAGACAGGGCCCAAAGGGGCTACACCTTC. Drawing the rest from reference TRBV7-9 and TRBJ1-2, the complete variable domain is DTGVSQNPRHKITKRGQNVTFRCDPISEHNRLYWYRQTLGQGPEFLTYFQNEAQLEKSRLLSDRFSAERPKGSFSTLEIQRTEQGDSAMYLCASSYSDRAQRGYTFGSGTRLTVV.

Only a few counts were recorded for this clone. This rearrangement joins TRBV18 to TRBJ2-3; no reliable D call. This CDR3 comprises 14 residues. The V end lost 3 bases, the J end lost 5 bases, and 12 bases lay between the germline ends. Per the germline V gene, CDR1 is KGHSH and CDR2 is LQKENI. CDR3 in amino acids: CASSPRSAEDTQYF. The CDR3 coding sequence is TGTGCCAGCTCACCGAGATCCGCTGAAGATACGCAGTATTTT.

CDR3 in amino acids: CASSRRTGLAGPEQYF. Written as DNA, the CDR3 is TGTGCCAGCAGTCGAAGGACGGGACTAGCGGGACCCGAGCAGTACTTC. The chain has TRBV6-2 or TRBV6-3 and TRBJ2-7, with 13 bases aligning to TRBD2. The CDR3 length is 16 residues. V shed 5 bases and J 6 bases; nucleotides not matched to a gene: 10. Germline V gives CDR1 MNHEY, CDR2 SVGEGT.

The chain joins TRBV2 to TRBJ2-7; D is unresolved. The V end was cut by 3 bases, the J end by 7 bases, with 25 bases between. This CDR3 is built from 17 residues. The V gene's germline CDR1 is SNHLY and CDR2 FYNNEI. This CDR3 is CASSDSSWGPSCCEQYF. CDR3 DNA sequence: TGTGCCAGCAGTGATTCCTCATGGGGTCCCAGCTGTTGTGAGCAGTACTTC.

This chain connects TRBV7-9 to TRBJ2-1; 11 bases are shared with TRBD2. This CDR3 region has 15 residues. From germline, CDR1 is SEHNR and CDR2 FQNEAQ (reference sequence). The J segment lost 5 bases and the V segment lost 2 bases, leaving 2 bases of the junction unmatched. In DNA, the CDR3 is TGTGCCAGCAGCTTAACTAGCGGGGGCCACAATGAGCAGTTCTTC. It specifies CASSLTSGGHNEQFF.

The chain uses TRBV19 and TRBJ1-1; D may be TRBD1 (6 bases). This CDR3 has 13 residues. Deletions cut 6 bases from V and 4 bases from J, with 12 bases between. The germline V gene encodes CDR1 LNHDA and CDR2 SQIVND (reference sequence). Here the CDR3 reads CASSEGGGTEAFF. For the CDR3, the DNA is TGTGCCAGTAGCGAGGGGGGCGGCACTGAAGCTTTCTTT.

V usage is TRBV30 and J usage is TRBJ1-6, with a tentative D call TRBD1 (5 bases). Per the germline V gene, CDR1 is GTSNPN and CDR2 is SVGIG (reference sequence). V was clipped by 4 bases and J by 6 bases, with 10 bases between them. The CDR3 is 13 amino acids. The chain's CDR3 is CAWTGILNSPLHF. The CDR3 bases are TGTGCCTGGACAGGGATCCTTAATTCACCCCTCCACTTT.

The chain has TRBV11-2 and TRBJ2-1; 10 bases map to TRBD2. Germline assignment: CDR1 SGHAT and CDR2 FQNNGV. Unmatched junction bases numbered 11, after V lost 5 bases and J lost 7 bases. This CDR3 has 16 amino acids. CDR3: CASSPLGSGGQNEQFF. In DNA form, the CDR3 reads TGTGCCAGCAGCCCCCTGGGTAGCGGGGGGCAGAATGAGCAGTTCTTC. Supplemented by reference TRBV11-2 and TRBJ2-1, the full variable domain reads EAGVAQSPRYKIIEKRQSVAFWCNPISGHATLYWYQQILGQGPKLLIQFQNNGVVDDSQLPKDRFSAERLKGVDSTLKIQPAKLEDSAVYLCASSPLGSGGQNEQFFGPGTRLTVL.

The J gene is TRBJ1-3, the V gene TRBV5-1; D is possibly TRBD1 (6 bases). Germline V CDR1 and CDR2: SGHRS, YFSETQ. The CDR3 totals 18 residues. Trimming removed 0 bases at V and 4 bases at J, with 20 bases between. The CDR3 region is CASSLVGGAVYGGNTIYF. CDR3 DNA sequence: TGCGCCAGCAGCTTGGTGGGGGGCGCGGTGTACGGAGGAAACACCATATATTTT.